This TCR beta chain was recovered during a study of blood T cells in healthy people across ages. It was with a sample-barcoded 5' primer and a J-beta primer mix that a second PCR of roughly 6 to 12 cycles was run. Tagging of each cDNA molecule was performed by a template-switch adaptor with 12 random nucleotides. Every sample returned 2.5 million or more CDR3-containing paired-end reads. Each CDR3 protein gets one entry after TCRdb re-called the 5' RACE reads with MiXCR. The repertoire holds 630,000 or so distinct CDR3 sequences, about 30% seen once, with over 15% in the top ten. CDR3 size: 13 residues. Germline CDR1 is SGHAT and CDR2 is FQNNGV. V dropped 1 base and J dropped 2 bases, with 6 bases sitting between them. This clonotype was counted at least ten times.

This chain joins TRBV11-2 and TRBJ2-7; D gene unclear. Material: blood. The receptor was derived from an elderly woman in good health. CDR3 bases: TGTGCCAGCAGCTTAGGCAGCCCCTACGAGCAGTACTTC. This codes for CASSLGSPYEQYF.